Detailed here is one T cell receptor beta chain. Its antigen is unknown. CDR3 length equals 17 residues. V lost 3 bases, J lost 10 bases, and 24 bases lay in between. Germline V gives CDR1 SGHTA, CDR2 FQGNSA. This sample stems from a study of T cell responses to AZD1222 COVID-19 vaccine. Study results and limitations: Clonal diversity may have been underestimated in mostly white British donors. At baseline, seropositivity was found in only six or seven AZD1222 recipients. Reportedly, nearly half the spike-specific TCRs target unmutated variant regions.

Sequencing used immunoSEQ multiplex PCR; TCRdb keeps in-frame clones, though not all of them. Of over 130,000 clones in the sample, 90% to 95% are singletons; the top ten hold less than 5%. The source is an adult who received the AZD1222 COVID-19 vaccine. Sequencing was performed on peripheral blood, taken 28 days after the second AZD1222 dose. The chain is built from TRBV7-2 and TRBJ1-4; maybe TRBD1 (6 bases). As DNA, the CDR3 is TGTGCCAGCAGCTTTCCAGGGGACTTGGGTACATCGGGAAAACTGTTTTTT. Translation: CASSFPGDLGTSGKLFF.